The 24 T cell receptor beta chains below were found in one sample sequenced in a study of blood T cell repertoires in COVID-19. Clones were read by immunoSEQ multiplex PCR, and TCRdb kept only the in-frame ones, dropping some. The repertoire holds a few hundred thousand clones, with roughly 87% as singletons. The source material was PBMCs or T cells enriched from blood (not recorded which). The receptors were sampled from a woman in her forties or fifties who had recovered from COVID-19.

The V and J genes are TRBV11-3 and TRBJ2-5, with 7 bases fitting TRBD1. Germline loops: CDR1 SGHNT, CDR2 YENEEA. Trimming took 4 bases from V and 2 from J; bases not matched to a gene: 4. The CDR3 is 14 amino acids. The CDR3 loop is CASSSPGQQETQYF. CDR3 coding DNA: TGTGCCAGCAGCTCCCCGGGACAGCAAGAGACCCAGTACTTC.

The chain links TRBV6-1 to TRBJ2-7; possibly TRBD2 for D (6 bases). Trimming cost V 2 bases and J 9 bases, with 17 bases left between them. The CDR3 runs to 14 residues. Germline V gives CDR1 MNHNS, CDR2 SASEGT. CDR3 protein: CASSESDGTYVQYF. In nucleotides, the CDR3 is TGTGCCAGCAGTGAAAGCGACGGGACTTATGTGCAGTACTTC.

This rearrangement joins TRBV19 to TRBJ1-5, with 9 bases aligning to TRBD1. The CDR3 loop spans 16 amino acids. CDR1 is LNHDA, CDR2 SQIVND, per germline (reference sequence). J was trimmed by 7 bases and V by 6 bases; bases with no gene match: 13. The CDR3: CASSPDTQGAWQPQHF. CDR3 nucleotide sequence: TGTGCCAGTAGCCCCGATACACAGGGGGCCTGGCAGCCCCAGCATTTT.

The rearrangement uses TRBV3-1 (or the pseudogene TRBV3-2) and TRBJ2-3; 9 nucleotides align to TRBD2. The CDR3 has 12 amino acids. The trim removed 6 bases at V and 8 bases at J, leaving 3 bases unmatched. Germline V lookup: CDR1 LGHDT, CDR2 YNNKEL (reference sequence). The CDR3 sequence is CASRNSGGTQYF. The CDR3 DNA sequence: TGTGCCAGCAGGAATAGCGGGGGTACGCAGTATTTT.

The chain joins TRBV29-1 to TRBJ1-1; 7 positions agree with TRBD1. CDR1 SQVTM and CDR2 ANQGSEA come from the germline V gene. J lost 7 bases, V lost 4 bases, and 3 bases had no gene match. The CDR3 runs to 11 residues. For the CDR3, the DNA is TGCAGCGTTGCCAGGGGGTTTGAAGCTTTCTTT. Translated, it gives CSVARGFEAFF.

The genes are TRBV20-1 and TRBJ2-1; D is undetermined. V lost 0 bases and J 10 bases, leaving 7 bases between the germline ends. The germline gives CDR1 DFQATT, CDR2 SNEGSKA (reference sequence). The CDR3 is made up of 11 amino acids. The CDR3 DNA reads as TGCAGTGCTAGAGAACGGTGGGAGCAGTTCTTC. It yields the protein CSARERWEQFF.

The chain joins TRBV7-8 to TRBJ2-1; 16 positions agree with TRBD2. The CDR3 totals 16 residues. The J segment lost 10 bases and the V segment lost 5 bases, leaving 8 bases of the junction unmatched. Germline V CDR1 and CDR2: SGHVS, FQNEAQ. The CDR3 DNA follows: TGTGCCAGCAGCCGAGAGGGACTAGCGGGGGGGAGGGAGCAGTTCTTC. It translates to CASSREGLAGGREQFF.

This clone has just one count. In DNA, the CDR3 is TGTGCCAGCAGCTTACGTAGCGGGGGCGGGGATACGCAGTATTTT. Translating gives CASSLRSGGGDTQYF. The V and J genes are TRBV7-2 and TRBJ2-3; 9 bases line up with TRBD2. Trimming at V came to 2 bases and at J to 6 bases, leaving 6 bases not matched to a gene. This CDR3 is 15 amino acids long. Germline V gene lookup returns CDR1 SGHTA and CDR2 FQGNSA.

V usage is TRBV5-1 and J usage is TRBJ2-5; D might be TRBD2 (5 bases). The V end was cut by 0 bases, the J end by 5 bases, with 8 bases between. The germline V gene encodes CDR1 SGHRS and CDR2 YFSETQ. This CDR3 has 13 residues. The CDR3 DNA follows: TGCGCCAGCAGCTTGGGAGGGTTTGAGACCCAGTACTTC. Encoded protein: CASSLGGFETQYF.

The chain links TRBV5-4 to TRBJ2-1, with D tentatively TRBD2 (5 bases). The CDR3 has 17 amino acids. The germline CDR1 and CDR2 sequences are SGHNT and YYREEE (reference sequence). Trimming shortened V by 4 bases and J by 6 bases, and 23 bases separated the two germline ends. The CDR3 DNA reads as TGTGCCAGCAGCCCGGGAATGGTCACGGTCGGAGGCAATGAGCAGTTCTTC. It encodes CASSPGMVTVGGNEQFF.

The table lists this clone with a count of one. This chain connects TRBV11-3 to TRBJ2-5, with D possibly being TRBD2 (5 bases). The CDR3 extends over 14 amino acids. Trimming left V 8 bases short and J 6 bases short, with 19 bases between. Looked up from germline, CDR1 is SGHNT and CDR2 is YENEEA. Here the CDR3 DNA reads TGTGCCAGCTCCACTATCTCACCGGGGAAGACCCAGTACTTC. Translation: CASSTISPGKTQYF.

The gene calls are TRBV3-1 (or the pseudogene TRBV3-2) and TRBJ2-7; no firm D call. Trimming cost V 5 bases and J 3 bases, with 11 bases left between them. In germline, CDR1 is LGHDT, CDR2 YNNKEL (reference sequence). The CDR3 length is 13 residues. The DNA of the CDR3 is TGTGCCAGCAGCTTCGGGTTTCACTACGAGCAGTACTTC. Amino acids: CASSFGFHYEQYF.

This chain uses TRBV7-2 with TRBJ1-5, with D maybe TRBD1 (6 bases). V was clipped by 5 bases and J by 5 bases, with 13 bases between them. The CDR3 is made up of 14 amino acids. The germline CDR1 and CDR2 sequences are SGHTA and FQGNSA. The CDR3 spells CASSAGGAHQPQHF. Here the CDR3 DNA reads TGTGCCAGCAGCGCGGGGGGCGCACATCAGCCCCAGCATTTT.

V gene TRBV10-3 combines with J gene TRBJ1-6; D might be TRBD1 (6 bases). Trimming shortened V by 2 bases and J by 9 bases, and 11 bases separated the two germline ends. Germline V lookup: CDR1 ENHRY, CDR2 SYGVKD. CDR3 length equals 14 residues. The CDR3 DNA is TGTGCCATCAGTGAGCGGGGGGCACCTTCACCCCTCCACTTT. Its translation: CAISERGAPSPLHF.

The chain couples TRBV7-2 to TRBJ1-2; TRBD1 matches 9 bases. The V gene's germline CDR1 is SGHTA and CDR2 FQGNSA. The ends lost 3 bases at V and 7 bases at J; junction bases unmatched: 6. The CDR3 has 14 amino acids. As DNA, the CDR3 is TGTGCCAGCAGCTTCACCTCGGACAGGGGTGGCTACACCTTC. Its protein is CASSFTSDRGGYTF.

The J gene is TRBJ1-1, the V gene TRBV7-2; TRBD1 matches at 10 bases. From germline, CDR1 is SGHTA and CDR2 FQGNSA. Trimming took 4 bases from V and 5 from J; bases not matched to a gene: 4. This CDR3 spans 14 amino acids. CDR3 in amino acids: CASSYSGQGTEAFF. CDR3 nucleotide sequence: TGTGCCAGCAGCTATTCGGGACAGGGGACTGAAGCTTTCTTT. The full variable domain, in which reference TRBV7-2 and TRBJ1-1 provide the parts outside the CDR3, is GAGVSQSPSNKVTEKGKDVELRCDPISGHTALYWYRQSLGQGLEFLIYFQGNSAPDKSGLPSDRFSAERTGGSVSTLTIQRTQQEDSAVYLCASSYSGQGTEAFFGQGTRLTVV.

The chain is built from TRBV7-8 and TRBJ1-2; tentative D call: TRBD1 (6 bases). Per germline, CDR1 SGHVS and CDR2 FQNEAQ. Trimming cost V 5 bases and J 6 bases, with 16 bases left between them. CDR3 size: 14 residues. The CDR3 bases are TGTGCCAGCAGCCTAAGTACAGGGTTGGATGGCTACACCTTC. It specifies CASSLSTGLDGYTF.

The V call is TRBV14, the J call TRBJ1-1, with unresolved D. Per germline, CDR1 SGHDN and CDR2 FVKESK. V was pared by 0 bases and J by 6 bases, with 8 bases between. This CDR3 has 13 amino acids. The CDR3 sequence: CASSQDQRSEAFF. The DNA for the CDR3 is TGTGCCAGCAGCCAAGATCAGCGATCTGAAGCTTTCTTT.

The chain is built from TRBV30 and TRBJ1-1; no definite D call. Germline V lookup: CDR1 GTSNPN, CDR2 SVGIG (reference sequence). V lost 2 bases to trimming and J lost 2 bases, with 6 bases between them. There are 12 residues in the CDR3. The CDR3 DNA follows: TGTGCCTGGAGTCGGTCAAACACTGAAGCTTTCTTT. It is translated as CAWSRSNTEAFF.

Here the CDR3 DNA reads TGTGCCAGCAGCGTAGCTACGGGACAGGTTGGGTATGGCTACACCTTC. Protein sequence: CASSVATGQVGYGYTF. The chain uses TRBV9 and TRBJ1-2; 8 bases align to TRBD1. This CDR3 is built from 16 residues. Per germline, CDR1 SGDLS and CDR2 YYNGEE. The V and J ends lost 0 bases and 5 bases, in that order; junction bases with no gene match: 9.

This chain connects TRBV7-2 to TRBJ1-1; D is possibly TRBD1 (5 bases). Trimming shortened V by 6 bases and J by 0 bases, and 14 bases separated the two germline ends. CDR3 length: 15 amino acids. Germline V gene data show CDR1 as SGHTA and CDR2 as FQGNSA. CDR3 amino acids: CASRPNSGMNTEAFF. The CDR3 nucleotides read TGTGCCAGCAGGCCGAATTCAGGGATGAACACTGAAGCTTTCTTT.

The V call is TRBV27, the J call TRBJ1-2; the D is unclear. The V end lost 3 bases, the J end lost 1 base, and 12 bases lay between the germline ends. Per germline, CDR1 MNHEY and CDR2 SMNVEV (reference sequence). This CDR3 has 15 residues. CDR3: CASSFDGEHNYGYTF. The CDR3 DNA is TGTGCCAGCAGTTTTGACGGGGAACATAACTATGGCTACACCTTC.

This chain uses TRBV5-1 with TRBJ2-5; TRBD2 aligns across 12 bases. Germline assignment: CDR1 SGHRS and CDR2 YFSETQ. J was trimmed by 5 bases and V by 4 bases; bases with no gene match: 12. CDR3 size: 17 residues. CDR3 bases: TGCGCCAGCAGCGGAGGCGGACTAGCGGGACCGGAGGAGACCCAGTACTTC. The encoded protein is CASSGGGLAGPEETQYF. The variable domain in full, with the rest retrieved from reference TRBV5-1 and TRBJ2-5, is KAGVTQTPRYLIKTRGQQVTLSCSPISGHRSVSWYQQTPGQGLQFLFEYFSETQRNKGNFPGRFSGRQFSNSRSEMNVSTLELGDSALYLCASSGGGLAGPEETQYFGPGTRLLVL.

This clone was seen a few times. The rearrangement joins TRBV5-1 to TRBJ1-5, with D maybe TRBD1 (6 bases). Germline CDR1 reads SGHRS; CDR2 reads YFSETQ. This CDR3 contains 15 residues. The V end lost 4 bases, the J end lost 0 bases, and 11 bases lay between the germline ends. The CDR3, as DNA: TGCGCCAGCAGCCCGGGACACAATAGCAATCAGCCCCAGCATTTT. Its translation: CASSPGHNSNQPQHF.